The rows below give T cell receptor beta chains drawn from one sample of a study of T cell responses to AZD1222 COVID-19 vaccine. TCRdb's table, derived via immunoSEQ multiplex PCR, lists solely in-frame clones and lacks some. In the table there are approximately 120,000 clones, about 88% of which are singletons. Sequenced here: peripheral blood, sampled on day 0 of AZD1222 vaccination. The receptors shown here come from an adult in good health. CDR3s include the opening cysteine and the closing phenylalanine or tryptophan. A D gene is named only where the DNA matches it firmly. The size entry is marked missing in some rows and otherwise reads once, few, many or a size class.

CDR3 DNA: TGCGCCAGCAGCCGGTGGGGACAGGGTGAAGGATTAACTGAAGCTTTCTTT
CDR3 protein: CASSRWGQGEGLTEAFF
clone size: once
D gene: TRBD1
J gene: TRBJ1-1
CDR3 length: 17
V gene: TRBV5-1

CDR3 DNA: TGCAGCGTGGTGTCGGGGGGGAACACTGAAGCTTTCTTT
CDR3 protein: CSVVSGGNTEAFF
clone size: NA
D gene: NA
J gene: TRBJ1-1
CDR3 length: 13
V gene: TRBV29-1

CDR3 DNA: TGTGCCAGCACCAACGGGATGTTAGGAAATGAGCAGTTCTTC
CDR3 protein: CASTNGMLGNEQFF
clone size: few
D gene: NA
J gene: TRBJ2-1
CDR3 length: 14
V gene: TRBV9

CDR3 DNA: TGTGCCAGCACGGCTAGCGGAGTGATCGGCACAGATACGCAGTATTTT
CDR3 protein: CASTASGVIGTDTQYF
clone size: NA
D gene: TRBD2
J gene: TRBJ2-3
CDR3 length: 16
V gene: TRBV2

CDR3 DNA: TGCGCCAGCAGCCAAGGTTTGGAAGGGGCTTGGTCCTACAATGAGCAGTTCTTC
CDR3 protein: CASSQGLEGAWSYNEQFF
clone size: NA
D gene: NA
J gene: TRBJ2-1
CDR3 length: 18
V gene: TRBV4-1

CDR3 DNA: TGTGCCAGCAGTGTCGCTTCGACAGGGTTGAACACTGAAGCTTTCTTT
CDR3 protein: CASSVASTGLNTEAFF
clone size: once
D gene: TRBD1
J gene: TRBJ1-1
CDR3 length: 16
V gene: TRBV28

CDR3 DNA: TGTGCCAGCAGTTCGACAGATTCACCCCTCCACTTT
CDR3 protein: CASSSTDSPLHF
clone size: NA
D gene: NA
J gene: TRBJ1-6
CDR3 length: 12
V gene: TRBV27

CDR3 DNA: TGTGCCAGCAGCTTGTCCCCGGGACGGGATCCATTTCAGAAACTGTTTTTT
CDR3 protein: CASSLSPGRDPFQKLFF
clone size: NA
D gene: NA
J gene: TRBJ1-4
CDR3 length: 17
V gene: TRBV7-9

CDR3 DNA: TGTGCCAGCAGCTTAACTAGCGGGATCTACAATGAGCAGTTCTTC
CDR3 protein: CASSLTSGIYNEQFF
clone size: NA
D gene: TRBD2
J gene: TRBJ2-1
CDR3 length: 15
V gene: TRBV7-3

CDR3 DNA: TGCGCCAGCAGACTAACAGGGTTCACAGATACGCAGTATTTT
CDR3 protein: CASRLTGFTDTQYF
clone size: NA
D gene: NA
J gene: TRBJ2-3
CDR3 length: 14
V gene: TRBV5-1

CDR3 DNA: TGTGCCAGCAGCTTAGCTTCTTTGGGTGGCTACACCTTC
CDR3 protein: CASSLASLGGYTF
clone size: NA
D gene: NA
J gene: TRBJ1-2
CDR3 length: 13
V gene: TRBV7-2

CDR3 DNA: TGTGCCAGCAGTGAACTCGCGCGTGGGGTGCAAGAGACCCAGTACTTC
CDR3 protein: CASSELARGVQETQYF
clone size: NA
D gene: NA
J gene: TRBJ2-5
CDR3 length: 16
V gene: TRBV25-1

CDR3 DNA: TGCGCCTCCAACGACCAGGGGAGGGGTGGTGGCTACACCTTC
CDR3 protein: CASNDQGRGGGYTF
clone size: NA
D gene: NA
J gene: TRBJ1-2
CDR3 length: 14
V gene: TRBV4-3

CDR3 DNA: TGTGCCAGCAGCCAAGAAGTGGAGGGAAGGCCCCAGAACACTGAAGCTTTCTTT
CDR3 protein: CASSQEVEGRPQNTEAFF
clone size: NA
D gene: NA
J gene: TRBJ1-1
CDR3 length: 18
V gene: TRBV3-1/TRBV3-2

CDR3 DNA: TGTGCCAGCAGCCCGACCCCTGGGACAGGGCAGCCAACTAATGAAAAACTGTTTTTT
CDR3 protein: CASSPTPGTGQPTNEKLFF
clone size: NA
D gene: TRBD1
J gene: TRBJ1-4
CDR3 length: 19
V gene: TRBV7-2

CDR3 DNA: TGTGCCAGTACCATCCCCGGACCGACTCTGGGTCAGCCCCAGCATTTT
CDR3 protein: CASTIPGPTLGQPQHF
clone size: NA
D gene: NA
J gene: TRBJ1-5
CDR3 length: 16
V gene: TRBV19

CDR3 DNA: TGCGCCAGCAGCCAACTCCCGGGACAGGGGGCGGACGAGCAGTACTTC
CDR3 protein: CASSQLPGQGADEQYF
clone size: NA
D gene: TRBD1
J gene: TRBJ2-7
CDR3 length: 16
V gene: TRBV4-1

CDR3 DNA: TGTGCCAGCAGCGTAGAGCCAGGTTCGAACACTGAAGCTTTCTTT
CDR3 protein: CASSVEPGSNTEAFF
clone size: NA
D gene: NA
J gene: TRBJ1-1
CDR3 length: 15
V gene: TRBV9